The source of this T cell receptor beta chain is a study of blood T cells in healthy people across ages. Study summary: Template switching picked up about one barcoded beta molecule for each two T cells. Broader study findings: TCR beta diversity was tightly associated with the proportion of naive T cells. The CMV status of each donor remained undetermined, and this could have confounded shifts in expanded clonotypes. Long-lived donors exceeded aged donors in naive CD4+ cells and diversity.

Germline lookup yields CDR1 LNHNV and CDR2 YYDKDF (reference sequence). This CDR3 is 18 amino acids long. Trimming stripped 0 bases from V and 2 bases from J, with 20 bases between. Using a J-beta primer mix together with a sample-barcoded 5' primer, a second PCR was run for roughly 6 to 12 cycles. TCRdb processed the 5' RACE reads anew with MiXCR; each CDR3 protein has one entry. Seen here are fewer than 1,000,000 distinct CDR3 sequences, around 45% observed once, and the top ten hold around 18%. Regarding this clonotype: Its antigen is not known.

Sequenced sample: blood. The source is a man at least 80 years old in good health. This chain connects TRBV15 to TRBJ2-7; possibly TRBD1 or TRBD2 for D (5 bases each). The CDR3 nucleotides are TGTGCCACCAGCAGAGATAACTTAGGGACGGGGAGAGCCTACGAGCAGTACTTC. Its translation: CATSRDNLGTGRAYEQYF.